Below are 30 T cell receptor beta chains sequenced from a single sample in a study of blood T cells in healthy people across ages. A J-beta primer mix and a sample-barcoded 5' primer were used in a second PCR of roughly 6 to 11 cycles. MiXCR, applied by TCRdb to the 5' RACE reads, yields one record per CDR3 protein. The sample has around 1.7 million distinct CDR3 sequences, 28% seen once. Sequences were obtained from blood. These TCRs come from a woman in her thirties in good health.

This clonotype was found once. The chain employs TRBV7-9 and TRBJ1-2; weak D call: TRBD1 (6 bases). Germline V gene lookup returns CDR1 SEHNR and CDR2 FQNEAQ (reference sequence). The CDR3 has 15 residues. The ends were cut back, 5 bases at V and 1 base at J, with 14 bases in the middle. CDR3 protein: CASSAQGLVNYGYTF. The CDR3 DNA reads TGTGCCAGCAGCGCCCAGGGGCTCGTTAACTATGGCTACACCTTC.

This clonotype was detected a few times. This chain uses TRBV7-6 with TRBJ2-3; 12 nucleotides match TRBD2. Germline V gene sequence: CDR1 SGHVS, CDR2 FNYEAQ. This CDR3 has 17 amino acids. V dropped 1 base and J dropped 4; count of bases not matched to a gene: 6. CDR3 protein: CASSLGTSGMGADTQYF. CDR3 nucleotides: TGTGCCAGCAGCTTAGGGACTAGCGGGATGGGCGCAGATACGCAGTATTTT.

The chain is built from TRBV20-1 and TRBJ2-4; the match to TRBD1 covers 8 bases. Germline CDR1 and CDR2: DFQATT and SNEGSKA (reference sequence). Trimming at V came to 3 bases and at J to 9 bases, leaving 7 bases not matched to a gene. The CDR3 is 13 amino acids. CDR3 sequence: CSASDRQGSIQYF. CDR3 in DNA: TGCAGTGCTAGTGACCGACAGGGGAGCATTCAGTACTTC.

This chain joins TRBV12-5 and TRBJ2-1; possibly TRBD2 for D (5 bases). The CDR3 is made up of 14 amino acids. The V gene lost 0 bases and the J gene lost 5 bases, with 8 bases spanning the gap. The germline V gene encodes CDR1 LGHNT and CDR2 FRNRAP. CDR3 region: CASGLVPRDNEQFF. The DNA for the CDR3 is TGTGCTAGTGGTTTGGTACCGAGGGACAATGAGCAGTTCTTC.

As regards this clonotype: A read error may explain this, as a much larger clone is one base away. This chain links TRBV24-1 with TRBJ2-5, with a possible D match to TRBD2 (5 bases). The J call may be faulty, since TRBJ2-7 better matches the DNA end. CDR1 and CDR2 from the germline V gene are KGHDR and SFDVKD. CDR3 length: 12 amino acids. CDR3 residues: CAASDWAGEQYF. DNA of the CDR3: TGTGCCGCCAGTGATTGGGCGGGCGAGCAGTACTTC.

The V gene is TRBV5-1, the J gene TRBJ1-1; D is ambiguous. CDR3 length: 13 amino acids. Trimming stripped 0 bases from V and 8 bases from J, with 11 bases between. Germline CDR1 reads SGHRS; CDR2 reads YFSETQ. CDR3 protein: CASSLVVGREAFF. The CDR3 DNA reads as TGCGCCAGCAGCTTGGTAGTGGGCAGGGAAGCTTTCTTT. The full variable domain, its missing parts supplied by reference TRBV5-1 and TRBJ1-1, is KAGVTQTPRYLIKTRGQQVTLSCSPISGHRSVSWYQQTPGQGLQFLFEYFSETQRNKGNFPGRFSGRQFSNSRSEMNVSTLELGDSALYLCASSLVVGREAFFGQGTRLTVV.

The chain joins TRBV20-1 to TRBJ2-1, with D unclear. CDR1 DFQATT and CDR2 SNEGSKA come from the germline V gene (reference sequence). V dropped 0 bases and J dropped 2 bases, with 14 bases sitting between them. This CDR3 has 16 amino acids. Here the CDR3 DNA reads TGCAGTGCTAGAGACTATCTGGATGGCACCTACAATGAGCAGTTCTTC. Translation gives CSARDYLDGTYNEQFF.

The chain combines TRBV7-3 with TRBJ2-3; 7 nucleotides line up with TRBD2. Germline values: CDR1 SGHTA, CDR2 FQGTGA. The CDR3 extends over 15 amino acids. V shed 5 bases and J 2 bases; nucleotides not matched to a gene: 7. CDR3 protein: CASSPAGTNTDTQYF. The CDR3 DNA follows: TGTGCCAGCAGCCCCGCGGGGACTAACACAGATACGCAGTATTTT.

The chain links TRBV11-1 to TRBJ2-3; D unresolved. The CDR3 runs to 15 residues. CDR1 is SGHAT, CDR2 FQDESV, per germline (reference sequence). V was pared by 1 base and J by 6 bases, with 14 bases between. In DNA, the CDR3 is TGTGCCAGCAGCTTAGAGGTCCCTGCCTCCGATACGCAGTATTTT. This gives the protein CASSLEVPASDTQYF.

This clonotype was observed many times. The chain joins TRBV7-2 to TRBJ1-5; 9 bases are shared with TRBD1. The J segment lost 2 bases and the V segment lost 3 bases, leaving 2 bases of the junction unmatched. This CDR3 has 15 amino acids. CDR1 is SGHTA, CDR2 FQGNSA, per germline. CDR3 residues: CASSFTGGGNQPQHF. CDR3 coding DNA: TGTGCCAGCAGCTTTACAGGGGGCGGCAATCAGCCCCAGCATTTT.

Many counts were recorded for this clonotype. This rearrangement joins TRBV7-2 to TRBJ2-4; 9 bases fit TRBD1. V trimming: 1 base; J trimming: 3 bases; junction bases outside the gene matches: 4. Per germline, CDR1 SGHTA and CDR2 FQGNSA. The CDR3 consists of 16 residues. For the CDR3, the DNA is TGTGCCAGCAGCTTAGACAGGGGGCTCGGCAAAAACATTCAGTACTTC. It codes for CASSLDRGLGKNIQYF.

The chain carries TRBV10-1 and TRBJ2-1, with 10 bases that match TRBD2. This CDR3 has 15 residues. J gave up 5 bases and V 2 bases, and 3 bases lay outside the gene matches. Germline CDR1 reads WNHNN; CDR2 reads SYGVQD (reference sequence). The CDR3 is CASSEGTSGNNEQFF. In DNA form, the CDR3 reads TGCGCCAGCAGTGAGGGTACTAGCGGGAACAATGAGCAGTTCTTC.

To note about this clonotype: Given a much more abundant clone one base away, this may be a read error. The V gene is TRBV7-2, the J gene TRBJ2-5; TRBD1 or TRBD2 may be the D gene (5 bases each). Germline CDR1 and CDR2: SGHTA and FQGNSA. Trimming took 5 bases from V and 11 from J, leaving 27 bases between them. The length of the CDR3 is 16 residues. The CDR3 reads CASSSTGVGAFNEQYF. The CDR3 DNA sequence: TGTGCCAGCAGCAGCACAGGAGTCGGGGCTTTCAATGAGCAGTACTTC.

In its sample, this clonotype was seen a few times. For the CDR3, the DNA is TGTGCCACCAGCCCCCCCGGGCGAGCGGCTAGCACAGATACGCAGTATTTT. This codes for CATSPPGRAASTDTQYF. The V and J genes are TRBV24-1 and TRBJ2-3, with D perhaps matching TRBD2 (5 bases). The germline V and J ends were trimmed by 7 bases and 0 bases, with 19 bases remaining between them. The CDR3 covers 17 residues. Germline loops: CDR1 KGHDR, CDR2 SFDVKD.

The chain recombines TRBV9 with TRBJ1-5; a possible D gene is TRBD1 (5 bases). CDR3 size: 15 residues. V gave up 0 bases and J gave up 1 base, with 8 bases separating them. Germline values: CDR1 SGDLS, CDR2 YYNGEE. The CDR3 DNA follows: TGTGCCAGCAGCGTAGGGGACCGGAGCAATCAGCCCCAGCATTTT. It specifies CASSVGDRSNQPQHF.

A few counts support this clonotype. This CDR3 is CASSLRRLAGVNEQFF. CDR3 DNA sequence: TGTGCCAGCAGCTTGAGACGGCTAGCGGGAGTCAATGAGCAGTTCTTC. The J gene is TRBJ2-1, the V gene TRBV11-2; 10 bases fit TRBD2. CDR1 SGHAT and CDR2 FQNNGV come from the germline V gene. The CDR3 extends over 16 amino acids. Trimming took 3 bases from V and 6 from J; bases not matched to a gene: 8. Combining the CDR3 with reference TRBV11-2 and TRBJ2-1 gives the whole variable domain EAGVAQSPRYKIIEKRQSVAFWCNPISGHATLYWYQQILGQGPKLLIQFQNNGVVDDSQLPKDRFSAERLKGVDSTLKIQPAKLEDSAVYLCASSLRRLAGVNEQFFGPGTRLTVL.

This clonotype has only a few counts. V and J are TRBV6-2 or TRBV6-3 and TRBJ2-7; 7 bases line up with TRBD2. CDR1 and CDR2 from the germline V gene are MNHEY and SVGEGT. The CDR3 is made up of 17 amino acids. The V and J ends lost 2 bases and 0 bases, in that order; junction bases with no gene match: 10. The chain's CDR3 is CASSYRVSGRISYEQYF. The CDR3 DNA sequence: TGTGCCAGCAGTTACCGTGTTAGCGGGCGGATCTCCTACGAGCAGTACTTC.

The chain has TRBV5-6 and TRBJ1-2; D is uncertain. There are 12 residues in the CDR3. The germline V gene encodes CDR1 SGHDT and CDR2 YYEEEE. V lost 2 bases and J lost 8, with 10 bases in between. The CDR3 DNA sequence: TGTGCCAGCAGCTTCTCCAGGTCCGGCTACACCTTC. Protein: CASSFSRSGYTF.

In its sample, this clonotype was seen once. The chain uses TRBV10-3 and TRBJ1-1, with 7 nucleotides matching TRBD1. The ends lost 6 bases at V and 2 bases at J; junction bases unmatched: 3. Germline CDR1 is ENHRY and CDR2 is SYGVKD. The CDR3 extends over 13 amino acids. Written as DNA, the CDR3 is TGTGCCATCAGAGGGGGCCCCAACACTGAAGCTTTCTTT. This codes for CAIRGGPNTEAFF.

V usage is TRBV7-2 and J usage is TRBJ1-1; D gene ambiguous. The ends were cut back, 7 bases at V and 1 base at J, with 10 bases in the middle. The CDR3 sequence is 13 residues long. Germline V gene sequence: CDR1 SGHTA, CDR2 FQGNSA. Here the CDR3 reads CASTQRENTEAFF. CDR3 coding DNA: TGTGCCAGCACCCAACGGGAGAACACTGAAGCTTTCTTT.

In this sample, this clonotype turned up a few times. The CDR3 loop is CSVVNRDQRNTEAFF. DNA for the CDR3: TGCAGCGTAGTTAACAGGGATCAGAGGAACACTGAAGCTTTCTTT. The chain has TRBV29-1 and TRBJ1-1, with D perhaps matching TRBD1 (6 bases). Germline V gene lookup returns CDR1 SQVTM and CDR2 ANQGSEA. CDR3 length: 15 residues. V was shortened by 6 bases and J by 1 base, with 18 bases between the two germline ends.

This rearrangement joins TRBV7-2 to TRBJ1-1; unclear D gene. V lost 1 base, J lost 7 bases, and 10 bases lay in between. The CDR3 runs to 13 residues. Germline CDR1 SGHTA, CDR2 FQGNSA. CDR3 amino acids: CASSLEGGFEAFF. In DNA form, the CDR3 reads TGTGCCAGCAGCTTAGAGGGCGGCTTTGAAGCTTTCTTT.

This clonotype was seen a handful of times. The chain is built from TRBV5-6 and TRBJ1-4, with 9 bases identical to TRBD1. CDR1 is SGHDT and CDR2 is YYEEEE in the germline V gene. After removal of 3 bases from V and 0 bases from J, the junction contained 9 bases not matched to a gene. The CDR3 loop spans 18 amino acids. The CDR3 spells CASSSGTGYNATNEKLFF. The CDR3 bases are TGTGCCAGCAGCTCCGGGACAGGGTATAATGCAACTAATGAAAAACTGTTTTTT.

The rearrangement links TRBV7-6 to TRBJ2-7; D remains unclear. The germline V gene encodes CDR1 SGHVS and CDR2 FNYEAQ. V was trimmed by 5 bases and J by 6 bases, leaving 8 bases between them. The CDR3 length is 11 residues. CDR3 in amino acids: CASSVGPEQYF. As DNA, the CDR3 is TGTGCCAGCAGCGTCGGGCCCGAGCAGTACTTC.

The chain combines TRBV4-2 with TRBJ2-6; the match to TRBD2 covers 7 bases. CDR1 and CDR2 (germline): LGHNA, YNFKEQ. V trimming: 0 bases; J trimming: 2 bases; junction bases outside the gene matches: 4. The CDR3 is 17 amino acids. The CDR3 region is CASSQEGEGTGANVLTF. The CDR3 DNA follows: TGTGCCAGCAGCCAAGAAGGGGAGGGGACTGGGGCCAACGTCCTGACTTTC.

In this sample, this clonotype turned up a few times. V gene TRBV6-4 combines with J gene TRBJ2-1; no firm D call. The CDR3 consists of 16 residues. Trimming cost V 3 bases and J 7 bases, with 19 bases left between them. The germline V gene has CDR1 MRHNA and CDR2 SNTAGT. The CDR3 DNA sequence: TGTGCCAGCAGTGAATACGGTGGTGGCGCGAGGAATGAGCAGTTCTTC. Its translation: CASSEYGGGARNEQFF.

CDR3 residues: CASSLGQGHYYEQYF. The CDR3 region has the DNA TGTGCCAGCAGCCTGGGACAGGGGCATTACTACGAGCAGTACTTC. The rearrangement links TRBV14 to TRBJ2-7; 10 positions agree with TRBD1. With V trimmed by 4 bases and J by 3 bases, 6 bases remained unmatched. Germline lookup yields CDR1 SGHDN and CDR2 FVKESK. This CDR3 is built from 15 residues.

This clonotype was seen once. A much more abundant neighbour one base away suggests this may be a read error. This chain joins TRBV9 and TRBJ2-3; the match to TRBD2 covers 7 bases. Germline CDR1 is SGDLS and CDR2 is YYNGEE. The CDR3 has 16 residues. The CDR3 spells CAGSPRGGRSTDTQYF. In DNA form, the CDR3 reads TGTGCCGGCAGCCCGAGGGGAGGGAGGAGCACAGATACGCAGTATTTT.

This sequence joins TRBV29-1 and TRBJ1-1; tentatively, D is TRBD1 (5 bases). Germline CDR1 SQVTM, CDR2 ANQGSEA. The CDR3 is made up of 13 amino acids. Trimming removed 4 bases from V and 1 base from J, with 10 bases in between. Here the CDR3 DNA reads TGCAGCGTTGTCAGGGTCACGAACACTGAAGCTTTCTTT. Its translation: CSVVRVTNTEAFF.

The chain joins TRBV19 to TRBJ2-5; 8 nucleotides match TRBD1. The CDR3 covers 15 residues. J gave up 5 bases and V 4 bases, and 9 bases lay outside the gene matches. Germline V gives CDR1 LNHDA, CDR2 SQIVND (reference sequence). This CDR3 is CASSTQGARGETQYF. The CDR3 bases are TGTGCCAGTAGTACCCAGGGGGCCAGAGGGGAGACCCAGTACTTC.